This paragraph covers one TCR beta chain sequence. Combining a sample-barcoded 5' primer with a J-beta primer mix, a second PCR ran for roughly 7 to 11 cycles. TCRdb called the 5' RACE reads again in MiXCR, with one record for every CDR3 protein. The profile covers 1 million to 1.2 million distinct CDR3 sequences, with under 40% appearing a single time and around 13% taken by the ten largest. This sample is drawn from a study of blood T cells in healthy people across ages. Trimming removed 6 bases at V and 4 bases at J, with 5 bases between. Germline CDR1 reads SGHTA; CDR2 reads FQGNSA. This CDR3 is 11 amino acids long.

Sequenced: blood. The chain recombines TRBV7-2 with TRBJ2-3, with no clear D. The clonotype comes from a man aged 18 to 30 in good health. CDR3 sequence reads: CASRKSDTQYF. CDR3 in DNA: TGTGCCAGCAGAAAATCAGATACGCAGTATTTT.